The sequence of this TCR beta chain was determined in a study of blood T cell repertoires in COVID-19. This clone showed up just a few times. V lost 0 bases and J 9 bases, leaving 9 bases between the germline ends. The germline CDR1 and CDR2 sequences are LNHDA and SQIVND (reference sequence). The CDR3 runs to 13 residues. TCRdb keeps only in-frame clones here, not all; method: immunoSEQ multiplex PCR. The sample yields some 250,000 clones, roughly 82% seen once. The chain has TRBV19 and TRBJ1-5; D might be TRBD1 (5 bases). The TCR comes from a man older than 75 with acute or convalescent COVID-19. The material sequenced was peripheral blood. The CDR3 DNA is TGTGCCAGTAGTATAGATACGGGGGGGCCCCAGCATTTT. Its protein product is CASSIDTGGPQHF. The entire variable domain, with the rest obtained from reference TRBV19 and TRBJ1-5, is as follows: DGGITQSPKYLFRKEGQNVTLSCEQNLNHDAMYWYRQDPGQGLRLIYYSQIVNDFQKGDIAEGYSVSREKKESFPLTVTSAQKNPTAFYLCASSIDTGGPQHFGDGTRLSIL.